The clone carrying this TCR beta chain was picked up a small number of times. Its antigen is currently unknown. The record originates from a study of esophageal squamous cell carcinoma under preoperative chemotherapy. As to time point: before preoperative PTX-NDP chemotherapy. Paclitaxel-nedaplatin chemotherapy was given to patients ahead of their surgery. Germline V gene sequence: CDR1 MNHNS, CDR2 SASEGT. The CDR3 extends over 15 amino acids. The trim removed 8 bases at V and 6 bases at J, leaving 9 bases unmatched. TCRdb re-derived calls from the PCR reads in MiXCR, one entry per CDR3 protein. Found here are fewer than 18,000 distinct CDR3 sequences, about three fifths of them singletons; the top ten hold around 53%. Study conclusions and caveats: Clonal contraction, more than amplification, hit abundant clones after paclitaxel-nedaplatin.

The V call is TRBV6-1, the J call TRBJ2-3; 12 nucleotides align to TRBD2. Sample collection occurred from a patient given preoperative chemotherapy. This receptor was identified in a human donor with esophageal squamous cell carcinoma. The donor label of this sample is uncertain. The chain's CDR3 is CASGEGLAGPDTQYF. The CDR3 DNA is TGTGCCAGCGGGGAGGGACTAGCGGGCCCCGATACGCAGTATTTT.